This TCR beta chain appears in the sequencing data of a study of beta chain features in type 1 diabetes. Study outcomes and limitations: Patients with Type 1 diabetes showed moderately but significantly shorter TCRB CDR3s in all four CD4+ subsets.

The authors sorted CD4+ naive, central memory, regulatory and stem cell-like memory cells via CD45RO/CCR7/CD25/CD127/CD95/CD27. The whole isolated RNA underwent reverse transcription, so sequencing captured expressed TCRB transcripts. Assay: immunoSEQ multiplex PCR; the TCRdb copy retains only in-frame clones and omits some. Counted here are 360,000 or so clones, around 20% occurring once; the ten biggest clones make up roughly 0.045%. With respect to this clone: Its antigen is unknown.

The specimen sequenced was naive CD4+ T cells from blood. The source is a woman under 30 in good health.

The CDR3 bases are TGTGCCAGCAGCCTCAGCAAGGGGCGGAGCTCCTACAATGAGCAGTTCTTC. This codes for CASSLSKGRSSYNEQFF. This chain connects TRBV7-2 to TRBJ2-1; a weak D match, TRBD1 (5 bases). The germline gives CDR1 SGHTA, CDR2 FQGNSA. The CDR3 runs 17 residues. Trimming pared 5 bases from V and 0 bases from J, leaving 17 bases between.